This TCR beta chain was recovered during a study of CD8 T cells in ankylosing spondylitis. Study-wide results and caveats: Disease-linked clones, CD8+, were relatively rare in peripheral blood. Earlier work had already found some motif variants in reactive arthritis synovial fluid and blood. In ankylosing spondylitis blood, a motif of eight highly homologous TCR beta variants appeared characteristic. From matched ankylosing spondylitis synovial fluid, disease-linked clones were reportedly recovered at significantly enriched levels.

This clonotype was recorded many times. No antigen is known for it. The CDR3 sequence is 13 residues long. Germline CDR1 and CDR2: SEHNR and FQNEAQ (reference sequence). Trimming removed 5 bases at V and 4 bases at J, with 11 bases between. Molecular-barcoded quantitative 5'-RACE produced these TCR beta libraries. TCRdb re-called the 5' RACE reads with MiXCR, one entry per CDR3 protein. Here the sample spans a few hundred thousand distinct CDR3 sequences, approximately 7.4% being singletons. The chain joins TRBV7-9 to TRBJ1-1, with D possibly TRBD1 on 5 matching bases. The sequence came from a male donor with ankylosing spondylitis. The sequenced sample was blood, either unsorted or a sorted T cell fraction (not recorded which). The CDR3 spells CASSPAGGTEAFF. CDR3 bases: TGTGCCAGCAGCCCCGCCGGGGGCACTGAAGCTTTCTTT.